This is a list of T cell receptor beta chains from one sample in a study of vaccination and CD4 T cells after COVID-19. TCRdb reprocessed the PCR reads with MiXCR, giving one entry per CDR3 protein. This sample yields about 18,000 distinct CDR3 sequences, of which over 75% are seen a single time; 15% to 20% belongs to the top ten. These receptors are not linked to any known antigen. Sequenced material: CD4+ T cells from blood, cultured in vitro, taken after SARS-CoV-2 vaccination. Source of these receptors: a human donor who received a COVID-19 vaccine. CDR3s include the opening cysteine and the closing phenylalanine or tryptophan. A D gene is named only where the DNA matches it firmly. Rows give clone size only sometimes, using once, few, many, or a class for an expanded clone.

TRBV21-1,.,.,TRBJ1-1,TGTGCCAGCAACCCTCGAAAGGGGGGCCCCACTGAAGCTTTCTTT,CASNPRKGGPTEAFF
TRBV6-5,.,TRBD1,TRBJ1-5,TGTGCCAGCAGTTACCCCGAGACAGGGGGCGGCAATCAGCCCCAGCATTTT,CASSYPETGGGNQPQHF
TRBV6-5,.,.,TRBJ1-6,TGTGCCAGCAGTTATGGGGACATTTATTCACCCCTCCACTTT,CASSYGDIYSPLHF
TRBV20-1,.,TRBD1,TRBJ1-3,TGCAGTGCTAGAGACCCCACAGGGGGGGAAAACACCATATATTTT,CSARDPTGGENTIYF
TRBV12-3/TRBV12-4,.,TRBD2,TRBJ2-5,TGTGCCAGCAGATCTAGCGGGGTGGAGACCCAGTACTTC,CASRSSGVETQYF
TRBV4-2,.,.,TRBJ1-5,TGTGCCAGCAGCCACCTCAATAGCAATCAGCCCCAGCATTTT,CASSHLNSNQPQHF
TRBV7-2,.,TRBD2,TRBJ2-2,TGTGCCAGCAGCCGGACTAGTCCCGGGGAGCTGTTTTTT,CASSRTSPGELFF
TRBV10-1,.,TRBD1,TRBJ1-1,TGCGCCAGCAGTGGGACCTCCGGGACAGGGGAATTGGCTTTCGCTGAAGCTTTCTTT,CASSGTSGTGELAFAEAFF
TRBV7-8,.,TRBD2,TRBJ2-4,TGTGCCAGCAGCTTAGCGGGGGGGGTCATTCAGTACTTC,CASSLAGGVIQYF
TRBV7-6,.,.,TRBJ1-1,TGTGCCAGCAGCGTCGGGGGGGAGAACACTGAAGCTTTCTTT,CASSVGGENTEAFF
TRBV6-1,.,TRBD1,TRBJ1-5,TGTGCCAGCAGGATGACAGGGGGCGGGGTCGGCAATCAGCCCCAGCATTTT,CASRMTGGGVGNQPQHF
TRBV30,few,TRBD1,TRBJ1-5,TGTGCCTGGAGTAGTCTGGACAGGGGTACTCAGCCCCAGCATTTT,CAWSSLDRGTQPQHF
TRBV29-1,.,.,TRBJ2-1,TGCAGCGTTGAGGTCGGCCGGGGGTACAATGAGCAGTTCTTC,CSVEVGRGYNEQFF
TRBV30,.,.,TRBJ1-6,TGTGCCTGGAAAGGGAACGATTCACCCCTCCACTTT,CAWKGNDSPLHF
TRBV6-1,once,TRBD1,TRBJ2-7,TGTGCCAGCAGATTGACAGGGACGTCCTACGAGCAGTACTTC,CASRLTGTSYEQYF
TRBV6-1,.,.,TRBJ1-3,TGTGCCAGCAGGGTAGGGTCCTCTGGAAACACCATATATTTT,CASRVGSSGNTIYF
TRBV6-1,once,.,TRBJ1-1,TGTGCCAGCAGTGTAAGCTGGGTGAACACTGAAGCTTTCTTT,CASSVSWVNTEAFF
TRBV5-1,.,TRBD1,TRBJ1-6,TGCGCCAGCAGCCTAAACAGGGGTGGTTCACCCCTCCACTTT,CASSLNRGGSPLHF
TRBV5-6,.,.,TRBJ2-1,TGTGCCAGCAGCTTCCGCGGCAGTGCCTTGAGCAATGAGCAGTTCTTC,CASSFRGSALSNEQFF
TRBV12-3/TRBV12-4,.,.,TRBJ2-5,TGTGCCAGCAGTTCGTGGCAGGTAGGGGAGACCCAGTACTTC,CASSSWQVGETQYF
TRBV6-1,.,.,TRBJ1-6,TGTGCCAGCAGCAGGGGACGTTCACCCCTCCACTTT,CASSRGRSPLHF
TRBV6-1,.,.,TRBJ2-7,TGTGCCAGCGGCAAGACACACTACGAGCAGTACTTC,CASGKTHYEQYF
TRBV24-1,once,.,TRBJ1-1,TGTGCCACCAGTGATTATTCCCCCGCCGTAAGCACTGAAGCTTTCTTT,CATSDYSPAVSTEAFF
TRBV19,.,TRBD1,TRBJ1-5,TGTGCCAGTAGTATGGGGACAGGGACTAATAGCAATCAGCCCCAGCATTTT,CASSMGTGTNSNQPQHF
TRBV30,once,TRBD2,TRBJ2-3,TGTGCCTGGAGCCCAGCGGGGGGGACGCAGTATTTT,CAWSPAGGTQYF
TRBV2,.,.,TRBJ2-2,TGTGCCAGCAGTGAATTCGGGGGATCCGGCGGGGAGCTGTTTTTT,CASSEFGGSGGELFF
TRBV24-1,.,.,TRBJ1-5,TGTGCCACCCAGGACGCGAATCAGCCCCAGCATTTT,CATQDANQPQHF
TRBV2,.,.,TRBJ2-3,TGTGCCAGCAGACCCTTCGGACGGACGCAGTATTTT,CASRPFGRTQYF
TRBV7-2,.,TRBD1,TRBJ1-5,TGTGCCAGCAGCTTAACAGGGGGTAATCAGCCCCAGCATTTT,CASSLTGGNQPQHF
TRBV7-9,.,.,TRBJ1-2,TGTGCCAGCAGCCCAAACACGGAGGGCTACACCTTC,CASSPNTEGYTF
TRBV19,.,.,TRBJ1-5,TGTGCCACTCGAAAGGATTTGAGGGACAATCAGCCCCAGCATTTT,CATRKDLRDNQPQHF
TRBV20-1,.,.,TRBJ2-3,TGCACTGCTAGGGTCGCAGATACGCAGTATTTT,CTARVADTQYF
TRBV7-8,.,.,TRBJ1-4,TGTGCCAGCAGCTTAGAAGGCGTCGTTGCAACTAATGAAAAACTGTTTTTT,CASSLEGVVATNEKLFF
TRBV19,.,TRBD1,TRBJ1-5,TGTGCCAGTAGTATTCTAGGGACAGGGGGCGGACAGCCCCAGCATTTT,CASSILGTGGGQPQHF
TRBV9,once,.,TRBJ1-6,TGTGCCAGCAGCGTAGCTCCGTTTCCAGGGCAGAATTCACCCCTCCACTTT,CASSVAPFPGQNSPLHF
TRBV30,.,TRBD1,TRBJ1-6,TGTGCCTGGACCACGGGACAGGATAATTCACCCCTCCACTTT,CAWTTGQDNSPLHF
TRBV20-1,.,.,TRBJ2-3,TGCAGTGCTAGCCTTAGGGAGGATACGCAGTATTTT,CSASLREDTQYF
TRBV24-1,.,.,TRBJ2-7,TGTGCCACCAGTGATTCGGGGACTACAGGGACCTACGAGCAGTACTTC,CATSDSGTTGTYEQYF
TRBV7-2,.,TRBD1,TRBJ2-7,TGTGCCAGCAGCTTAGCGGAGGGACAGGGCTACGAGCAGTACTTC,CASSLAEGQGYEQYF
TRBV27,.,TRBD1,TRBJ2-7,TGTGCCAGCAGTCGCTCTACCGGGACAGGGAGCTACGAGCAGTACTTC,CASSRSTGTGSYEQYF
TRBV10-3,once,.,TRBJ1-1,TGTGCCATCGGTACAGGGCAAGGGAACACTGAAGCTTTCTTT,CAIGTGQGNTEAFF
TRBV4-1,.,TRBD2,TRBJ2-3,TGCGCCAGCAGCCAAGAAGTAACAGCGGGGGGCACAGATACGCAGTATTTT,CASSQEVTAGGTDTQYF
TRBV20-1,.,TRBD1,TRBJ1-2,TGCAGTGCTAGAAGGACAGGGACTAACTATGGCTACACCTTC,CSARRTGTNYGYTF
TRBV2,.,TRBD1,TRBJ2-4,TGTGCCAGCAGTGAAGCCGCCAACAGGGGCGGCATTCAGTACTTC,CASSEAANRGGIQYF
TRBV7-2,few,.,TRBJ2-5,TGTGCCAGCAGCTGGGTCCGGGACGGATCGGAGACCCAGTACTTC,CASSWVRDGSETQYF
TRBV5-1,.,.,TRBJ1-5,TGCGCCAGCAGCTTGGGCGGGGATCAGCCCCAGCATTTT,CASSLGGDQPQHF
TRBV30,.,.,TRBJ2-2,TGTGCCTGGAGTCTCGTGGAGACCGGGGAGCTGTTTTTT,CAWSLVETGELFF
TRBV4-2,.,TRBD1,TRBJ2-1,TGTGCCAGCAGCCCCAGGCCCACCGGGACAGACCGCAATGAGCAGTTCTTC,CASSPRPTGTDRNEQFF
TRBV6-1,.,.,TRBJ1-1,TGTGCCAGCACCGACCTTTCGAGGGTGGCTTTCTTT,CASTDLSRVAFF
TRBV20-1,.,.,TRBJ2-3,TGCAGTGCCGTGGCTATGGGTACGCAGTATTTT,CSAVAMGTQYF
TRBV18,.,.,TRBJ2-7,TGTGCCAGCTCACCGAACCGGGACTCCTTTGGGGAGCAGTACTTC,CASSPNRDSFGEQYF
TRBV6-5,.,.,TRBJ1-3,TGTGCCAGCAGTTACCCCGGAGGGAGTGGAAACACCATATATTTT,CASSYPGGSGNTIYF
TRBV2,few,.,TRBJ1-5,TGTGCCAGCAGTGAAGAGGGCCGAAGCTCCAATCAGCCCCAGCATTTT,CASSEEGRSSNQPQHF
TRBV11-2,few,.,TRBJ2-5,TGTGCCAGCAGCTTAGATTCACGGGGGACCCAGTACTTC,CASSLDSRGTQYF